Given below is one TCR beta chain in context. This sample is part of a study of blood T cell repertoires in COVID-19. Study-wide background: PBMCs, B-cell-depleted T cells, or T cells were the source of the cDNA or gDNA that made up the material.

Germline CDR1 and CDR2: MGHRA and YSYEKL. This CDR3 region has 15 residues. Trimming pared 0 bases from V and 6 bases from J, leaving 12 bases between. Data came from immunoSEQ multiplex PCR; TCRdb stores just in-frame clones and leaves some out. The sample shows 160,000 or so clones, less than 90% of them seen only once. The sample was peripheral blood. The rearrangement links TRBV4-1 to TRBJ1-5, with D unclear. This TCR was recovered from a woman aged 70-85 years with acute or convalescent COVID-19. The CDR3 loop reads CASSQDGRGGQPQHF. The CDR3 DNA sequence: TGCGCCAGCAGCCAAGATGGGCGGGGAGGTCAGCCCCAGCATTTT.